Here is one TCR beta chain with its context. This clone has a single count. No cognate antigen has been identified for it. Base qualities are not provided; no much larger clone lies one nucleotide away. This record belongs to a study of T cell responses to AZD1222 COVID-19 vaccine (dated by TCRdb to about 2021). A note on the overall study: TCR sequencing was performed for roughly 240 trial participants, of whom some 200 were given two doses of AZD1222 and around 25 were given two doses of MenACWY control vaccine. Trial participants were enrolled by age into subgroups of 18-55, 56-69 and 70-plus years, and around 150, 29 and 61 TCR-sequenced participants, respectively, were included in these subgroups.

Overall results and qualifications from the work: CD4 TCRs associated with the vaccine covered the entire spike protein, and the dominant responses were in regions 160-218 and 743-854. Reportedly, close to half of the unique spike-specific TCRs recognized epitopes lying outside the regions that are mutated in the B.1.351 and B.1.1.7 variants. Only 5 to 7 AZD1222 recipients were SARS-CoV-2 seropositive at baseline, limiting conclusions about previously exposed vaccinees. After two AZD1222 doses, spike-specific TCR breadth and depth were significantly higher than at day 0 and than in MenACWY recipients. In the small 56-69-year group, the increase in depth fell short of significance, most likely because of low power. Participants were mostly white British, with more females than males. The authors suggested clonal diversity may have been underestimated. Because no day 14 peak-response samples were available, repertoires were characterized only after the peak T cell response.

The CDR3 regions of human TCRbeta chains were subjected to immunosequencing. Per the original workflow: TCRs in the repertoires were matched against a reference library of SARS-CoV-2-specific TCRs that had been generated with the MIRA antigen-specificity platform. Breadth was defined as the fraction of unique TCRs that were SARS-CoV-2-associated, and depth was defined as the fraction of total T cells that were SARS-CoV-2-associated. Using the MIRA data, each spike-specific TCR was mapped to the spike region that the TCR reacts to and placed in a CD4 or CD8 class. Log10-transformed breadth and depth values were compared by one-way ANOVA with Sidak's multiple comparisons tests. TCRdb took this table from immuneACCESS and kept in-frame rearrangements with V and J called. Such tables lack part of the clones; where checked against another copy, unresolved V genes explain under half of the gap, and the rest is unexplained. V, J and clone size were drawn from that table, and D and trimming were deduced from the DNA. In all, the sample holds about 200,000 clones, and 85% to 95% of those were seen once. 0.95% to 1.1% of the sample is held by the ten biggest clonotypes.

In light of the paper, this sample's time point label describes: about 28 days (+/-7) after the second vaccine dose. AZD1222 recipients whose second dose came at about 4 weeks and those whose second dose came at about 12 weeks were combined into one group, since spike-specific TCR depth and breadth did not differ between the two schedules. The vaccinee samples were drawn from two UK trials, COV001 and COV002, one of which was a single-blind randomized controlled phase 2/3 trial testing AZD1222 (ChAdOx1 nCoV-19) in healthy adults. For TCRbeta chain sequencing, PBMC samples were collected from trial participants at day 0 and at day 28 after the second dose. V is trimmed back by 8 bases and J by 5 bases, and the junction contains 7 bases that no gene match accounts for. Counted from cysteine to phenylalanine, this CDR3 has 15 amino acids. The read is trimmed to its CDR3 DNA, 45 bases read in frame from base 1. CDR1 MNHEY and CDR2 SMNVEV were looked up in the germline V gene (reference sequence).

The receptor chain draws on TRBV27 and TRBJ1-6, and TRBD1 matches 9 of the central bases. This material consisted of peripheral blood, taken 28 days after the second AZD1222 dose. This receptor was taken from an adult who received the AZD1222 COVID-19 vaccine. The DNA is as follows: TGTGCCAGCCGGACAGGGGACGCCAATAATTCACCCCTCCACTTT. It encodes CASRTGDANNSPLHF.